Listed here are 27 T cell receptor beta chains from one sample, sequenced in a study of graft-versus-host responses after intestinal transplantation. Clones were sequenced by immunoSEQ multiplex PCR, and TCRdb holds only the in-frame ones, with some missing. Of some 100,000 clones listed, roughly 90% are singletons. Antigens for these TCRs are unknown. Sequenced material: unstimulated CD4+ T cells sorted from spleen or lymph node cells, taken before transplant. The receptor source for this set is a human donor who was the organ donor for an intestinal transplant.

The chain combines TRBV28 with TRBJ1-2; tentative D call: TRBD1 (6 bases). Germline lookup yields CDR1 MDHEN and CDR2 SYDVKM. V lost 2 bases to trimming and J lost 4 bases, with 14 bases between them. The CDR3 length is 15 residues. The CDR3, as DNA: TGTGCCAGCAGTTTACCCCGACAGGACCTCTATGGCTACACCTTC. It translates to CASSLPRQDLYGYTF.

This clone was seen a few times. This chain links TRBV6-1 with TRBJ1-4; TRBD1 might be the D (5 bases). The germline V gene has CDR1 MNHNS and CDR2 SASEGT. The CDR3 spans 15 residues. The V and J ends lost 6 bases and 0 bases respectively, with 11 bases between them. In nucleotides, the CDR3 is TGTGCCAGCAGCGGGACGTCGGCAACTAATGAAAAACTGTTTTTT. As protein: CASSGTSATNEKLFF.

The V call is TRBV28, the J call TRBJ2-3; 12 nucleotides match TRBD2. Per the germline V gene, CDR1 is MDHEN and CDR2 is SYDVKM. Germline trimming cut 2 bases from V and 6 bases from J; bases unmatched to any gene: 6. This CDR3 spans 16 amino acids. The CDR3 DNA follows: TGTGCCAGCAGTTTAGGCCTAGCGGGGGGGCCGGATACGCAGTATTTT. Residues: CASSLGLAGGPDTQYF.

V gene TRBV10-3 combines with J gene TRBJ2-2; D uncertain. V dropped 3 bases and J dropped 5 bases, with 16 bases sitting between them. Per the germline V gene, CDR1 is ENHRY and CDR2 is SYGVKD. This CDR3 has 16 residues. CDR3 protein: CAISDWMGIGTGELFF. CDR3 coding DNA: TGTGCCATCAGTGATTGGATGGGGATAGGGACCGGGGAGCTGTTTTTT.

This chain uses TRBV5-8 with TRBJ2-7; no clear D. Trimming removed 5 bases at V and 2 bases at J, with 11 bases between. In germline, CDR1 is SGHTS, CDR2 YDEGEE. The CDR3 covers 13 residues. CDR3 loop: CASRNRATYEQYF. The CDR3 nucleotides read TGTGCCAGCAGAAATAGAGCCACCTACGAGCAGTACTTC.

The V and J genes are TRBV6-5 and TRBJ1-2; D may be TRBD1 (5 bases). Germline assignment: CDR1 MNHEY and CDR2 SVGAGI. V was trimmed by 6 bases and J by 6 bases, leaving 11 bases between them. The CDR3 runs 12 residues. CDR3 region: CASSTGRDGYTF. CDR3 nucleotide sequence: TGTGCCAGCAGCACAGGCAGGGATGGCTACACCTTC.

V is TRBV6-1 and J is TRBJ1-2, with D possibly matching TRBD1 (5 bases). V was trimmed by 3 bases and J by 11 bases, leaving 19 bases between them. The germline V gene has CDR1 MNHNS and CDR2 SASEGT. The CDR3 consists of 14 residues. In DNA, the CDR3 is TGTGCCAGCAGTGAGGCGGGACGGCCAGGTTCATACACCTTC. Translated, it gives CASSEAGRPGSYTF.

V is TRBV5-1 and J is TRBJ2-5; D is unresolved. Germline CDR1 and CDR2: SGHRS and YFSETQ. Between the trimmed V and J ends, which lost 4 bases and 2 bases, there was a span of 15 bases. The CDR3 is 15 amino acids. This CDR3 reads CASSPLPSIQETQYF. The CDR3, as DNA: TGCGCCAGCAGCCCGCTACCTAGTATTCAAGAGACCCAGTACTTC.

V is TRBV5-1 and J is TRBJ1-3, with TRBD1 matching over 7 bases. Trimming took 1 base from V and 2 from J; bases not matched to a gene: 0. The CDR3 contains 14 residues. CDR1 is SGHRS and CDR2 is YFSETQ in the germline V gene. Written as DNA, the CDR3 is TGCGCCAGCAGCTTGACAGGGGCTGGAAACACCATATATTTT. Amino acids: CASSLTGAGNTIYF. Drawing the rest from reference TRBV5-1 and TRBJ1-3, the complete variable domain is KAGVTQTPRYLIKTRGQQVTLSCSPISGHRSVSWYQQTPGQGLQFLFEYFSETQRNKGNFPGRFSGRQFSNSRSEMNVSTLELGDSALYLCASSLTGAGNTIYFGEGSWLTVV.

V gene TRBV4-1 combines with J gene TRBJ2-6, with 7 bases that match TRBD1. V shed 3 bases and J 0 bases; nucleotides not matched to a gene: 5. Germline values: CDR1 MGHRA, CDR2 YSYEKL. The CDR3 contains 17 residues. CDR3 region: CASSHRQGDSGANVLTF. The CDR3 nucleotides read TGCGCCAGCAGCCATAGACAGGGAGACTCTGGGGCCAACGTCCTGACTTTC.

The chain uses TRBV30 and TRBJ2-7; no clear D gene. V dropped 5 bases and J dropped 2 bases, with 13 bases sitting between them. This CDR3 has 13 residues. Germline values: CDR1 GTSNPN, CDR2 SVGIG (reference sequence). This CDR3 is CAWGSQVTYEQYF. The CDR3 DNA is TGTGCCTGGGGGTCCCAGGTCACCTACGAGCAGTACTTC.

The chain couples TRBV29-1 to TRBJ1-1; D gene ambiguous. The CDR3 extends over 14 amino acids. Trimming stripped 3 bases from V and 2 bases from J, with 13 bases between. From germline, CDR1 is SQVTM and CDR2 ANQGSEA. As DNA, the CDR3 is TGCAGCGTTGAGTCAGCGACACAAAACACTGAAGCTTTCTTT. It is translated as CSVESATQNTEAFF.

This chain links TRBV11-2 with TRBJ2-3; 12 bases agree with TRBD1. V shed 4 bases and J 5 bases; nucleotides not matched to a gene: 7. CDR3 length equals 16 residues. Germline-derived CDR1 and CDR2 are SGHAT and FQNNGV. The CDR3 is CASSWTGQGARDTQYF. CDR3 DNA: TGTGCCAGCAGCTGGACGGGACAGGGGGCGCGAGATACGCAGTATTTT.

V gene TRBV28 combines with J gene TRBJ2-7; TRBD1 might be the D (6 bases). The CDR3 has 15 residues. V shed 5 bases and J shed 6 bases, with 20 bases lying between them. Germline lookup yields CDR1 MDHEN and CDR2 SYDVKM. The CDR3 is CASSPSRQGSREQYF. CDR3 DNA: TGTGCCAGCAGTCCCTCGAGGCAGGGGAGTCGCGAGCAGTACTTC.

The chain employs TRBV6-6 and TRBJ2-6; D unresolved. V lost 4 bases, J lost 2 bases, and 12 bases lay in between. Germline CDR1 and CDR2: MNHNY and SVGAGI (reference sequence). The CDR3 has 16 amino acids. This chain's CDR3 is CASSSRTGAGANVLTF. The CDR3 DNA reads TGTGCCAGCAGTTCTCGGACGGGTGCTGGGGCCAACGTCCTGACTTTC.

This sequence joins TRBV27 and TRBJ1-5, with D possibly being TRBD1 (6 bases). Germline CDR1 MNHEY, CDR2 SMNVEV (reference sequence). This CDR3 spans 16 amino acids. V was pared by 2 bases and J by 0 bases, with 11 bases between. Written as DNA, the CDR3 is TGTGCCAGCAGTTTAGTTGGACAGATTAGCAATCAGCCCCAGCATTTT. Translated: CASSLVGQISNQPQHF.

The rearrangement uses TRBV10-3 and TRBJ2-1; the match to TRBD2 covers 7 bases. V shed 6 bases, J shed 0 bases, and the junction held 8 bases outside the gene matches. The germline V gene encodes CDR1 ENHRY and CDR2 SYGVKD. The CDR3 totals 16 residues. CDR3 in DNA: TGTGCCATCAGGGGGACTACATTAGACTCCTACAATGAGCAGTTCTTC. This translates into CAIRGTTLDSYNEQFF.

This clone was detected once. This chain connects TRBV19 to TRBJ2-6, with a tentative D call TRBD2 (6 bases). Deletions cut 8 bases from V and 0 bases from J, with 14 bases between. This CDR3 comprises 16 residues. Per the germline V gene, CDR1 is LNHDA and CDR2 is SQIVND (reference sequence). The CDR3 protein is CASRQRAISGANVLTF. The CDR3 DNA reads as TGTGCCAGTCGGCAGCGGGCAATCTCTGGGGCCAACGTCCTGACTTTC. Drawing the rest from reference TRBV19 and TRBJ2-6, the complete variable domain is DGGITQSPKYLFRKEGQNVTLSCEQNLNHDAMYWYRQDPGQGLRLIYYSQIVNDFQKGDIAEGYSVSREKKESFPLTVTSAQKNPTAFYLCASRQRAISGANVLTFGAGSRLTVL.

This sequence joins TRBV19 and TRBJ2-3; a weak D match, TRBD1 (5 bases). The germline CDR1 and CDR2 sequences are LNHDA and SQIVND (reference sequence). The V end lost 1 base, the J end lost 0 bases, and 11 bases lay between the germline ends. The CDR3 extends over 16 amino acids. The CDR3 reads CASSIGTGESTDTQYF. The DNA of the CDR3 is TGTGCCAGTAGTATAGGAACAGGCGAAAGCACAGATACGCAGTATTTT.

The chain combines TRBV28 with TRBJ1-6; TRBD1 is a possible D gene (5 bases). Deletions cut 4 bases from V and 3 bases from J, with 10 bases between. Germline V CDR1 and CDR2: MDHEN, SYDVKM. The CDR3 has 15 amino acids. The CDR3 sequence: CASSSRDGYNSPLHF. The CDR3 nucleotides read TGTGCCAGCAGTTCCCGGGACGGCTATAATTCACCCCTCCACTTT.

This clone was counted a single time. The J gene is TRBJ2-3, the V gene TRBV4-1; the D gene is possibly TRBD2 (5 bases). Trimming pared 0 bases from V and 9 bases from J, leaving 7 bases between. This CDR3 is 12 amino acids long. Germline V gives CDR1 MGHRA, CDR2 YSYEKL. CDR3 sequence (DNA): TGCGCCAGCAGCCAAGAAAGAGGGACGCAGTATTTT. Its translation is CASSQERGTQYF.

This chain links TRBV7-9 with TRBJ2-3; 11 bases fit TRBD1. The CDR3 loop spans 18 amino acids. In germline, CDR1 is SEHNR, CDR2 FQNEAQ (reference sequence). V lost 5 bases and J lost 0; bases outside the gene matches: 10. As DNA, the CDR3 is TGTGCCAGCAGCCTGGGGACAGGGGGACCACCTAGCACAGATACGCAGTATTTT. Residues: CASSLGTGGPPSTDTQYF.

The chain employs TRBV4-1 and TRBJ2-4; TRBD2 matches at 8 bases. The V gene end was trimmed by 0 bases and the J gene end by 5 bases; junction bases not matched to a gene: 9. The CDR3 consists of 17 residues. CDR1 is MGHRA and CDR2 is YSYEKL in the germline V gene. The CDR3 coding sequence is TGCGCCAGCAGCCAAGATCGGAGCGGGGGCGATGAAAACATTCAGTACTTC. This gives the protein CASSQDRSGGDENIQYF.

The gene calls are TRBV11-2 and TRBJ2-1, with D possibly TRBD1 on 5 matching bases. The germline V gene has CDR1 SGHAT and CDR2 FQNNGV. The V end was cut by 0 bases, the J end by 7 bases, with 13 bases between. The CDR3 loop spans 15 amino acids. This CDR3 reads CASSLDSGDRNEQFF. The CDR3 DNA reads TGTGCCAGCAGCTTAGATTCCGGCGACAGAAATGAGCAGTTCTTC.

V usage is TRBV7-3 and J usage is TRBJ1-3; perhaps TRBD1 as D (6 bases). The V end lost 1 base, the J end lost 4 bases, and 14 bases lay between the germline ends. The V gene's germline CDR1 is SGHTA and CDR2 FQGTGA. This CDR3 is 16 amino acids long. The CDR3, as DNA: TGTGCCAGCAGCTTAAACATACAGGGTGTGGGAAACACCATATATTTT. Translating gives CASSLNIQGVGNTIYF.

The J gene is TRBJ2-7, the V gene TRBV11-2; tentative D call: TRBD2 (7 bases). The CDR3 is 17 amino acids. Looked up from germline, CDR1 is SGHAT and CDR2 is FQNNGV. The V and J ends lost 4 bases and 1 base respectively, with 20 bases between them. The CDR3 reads CASSSRGGAPLSYEQYF. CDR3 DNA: TGTGCCAGCAGCTCACGTGGGGGGGCCCCACTATCCTACGAGCAGTACTTC.

The DNA of the CDR3 is TGTGCCAGCCTGAAACTTGGCGGGGGGGTCACAGATACGCAGTATTTT. Its protein is CASLKLGGGVTDTQYF. V is TRBV27 and J is TRBJ2-3, with 9 nucleotides matching TRBD2. CDR1 MNHEY and CDR2 SMNVEV come from the germline V gene (reference sequence). V shed 8 bases, J shed 2 bases, and the junction held 11 bases outside the gene matches. This CDR3 region has 16 residues.